This record concerns one T cell receptor (beta chain) sequence. No antigen is known for it. No quality values exist for individual bases; no much larger clone is one base distant. TCRbeta CDR3 regions were sequenced with the immunoSEQ Assay. After extraction, genomic DNA underwent amplification by bias-controlled multiplex PCR, followed by high-throughput sequencing. In the authors' own workflow: Collapsing and filtering of sequences were performed to quantify the absolute abundance of each unique TCRbeta CDR3 region. T cell fraction was estimated by normalization of TCRbeta template counts to usable DNA, with usable DNA being measured through amplification of reference genes present in all nucleated cells. Repertoire TCRs were annotated as SARS-CoV-2-specific when V gene, CDR3 amino acid sequence and J gene were exactly matched to a known reactive TCR set. The reference SARS-CoV-2 TCR set came from MIRA and was filtered for enrichment in COVID-19-positive ImmuneCODE repertoires, removing public or cross-reactive TCRs. Using the MIRA antigens, annotated TCRs were further analysed by specific ORF or by position within an ORF. Depth was the summed frequency of annotated unique rearrangements, while breadth was defined as annotated unique rearrangements over total unique productive rearrangements. Two-sided Wilcoxon rank-sum tests were applied when comparing TCR breadth between groups. The table was pulled from immuneACCESS by TCRdb, which kept in-frame rearrangements only. Such tables lose some clones; where checked, under half of the loss comes from unresolved V genes, and the rest has no known cause. V, J and clone size reflect that table, while D and trimming were determined from the DNA. The sample contains about 500,000 clones, about nine tenths of them found a single time. The biggest ten clones account for 1.7% of the sample.

The label giving this sample's treatment or condition can be read as: 15 to 20 received Ad26.COV2.S at low or high dose, single or two shots; 5 received placebo; per-sample allocation not given. Repertoires of vaccine and placebo recipients were sequenced from samples taken on day 63 after the first injection. Between 29 July and 7 August 2020, Cohort 1b enrolled 20 to 30 adults aged 18-55 years at one site in Boston, USA. Ad26.COV2.S was a replication-incompetent adenovirus type 26 vector that expressed a prefusion-stabilized SARS-CoV-2 spike protein derived from the original Wuhan strain. For CDR1 and CDR2, the germline V gene lists SGHRS and YFSETQ. The CDR3 measures 13 amino acids from cysteine to phenylalanine. Only the CDR3 DNA is retained, 39 bases long and in frame from the first base. Here V drops 3 bases and J drops 10 bases, and the junction holds 7 bases not matched to any gene. This sample is part of a study of Ad26.COV2.S vaccination and SARS-CoV-2 variants (dated by TCRdb to 2020 to 2022). As for the study more broadly: Donors in the vaccine arm were drawn from COV1001, a multicentre, randomized, double-blind, placebo-controlled phase I-IIa trial testing Ad26.COV2.S in healthy adults. Dosing of Ad26.COV2.S was intramuscular, at either 5x10^10 or 1x10^11 viral particles, delivered as one shot or as two shots spaced 56 days apart. Sequencing of the TCRbeta repertoire served to evaluate the specificity and breadth of SARS-CoV-2-reactive T cell receptors following Ad26.COV2.S vaccination. A total of around 32 samples were included in the TCR-sequenced set, comprising 19 Ad26.COV2.S vaccine recipients, 5 placebo recipients and 8 SARS-CoV-2 convalescent individuals. Participants in the trial were split at random into five groups of five each, receiving low-dose or high-dose Ad26.COV2.S once or twice, or else placebo on both occasions. Investigators remained blinded to trial group allocation during experiments and outcome assessment. What the authors observed across the whole study: After vaccination, spike-specific CD8+ and CD4+ T cell responses were reported to show substantial breadth. Spike-specific TCR breadth was higher in Ad26.COV2.S recipients than in placebo recipients (P = 0.0014). Vaccine and placebo recipients had comparable non-spike TCR breadth, which fits with the vaccine containing only spike. The authors noted that the TCR breadth and depth analyses may have underestimated total T cell responses. The study was not powered for comparison of responses between vaccine doses or regimens.

The clonotype originates from a person between 18 and 60 years old who received the Ad26.COV2.S COVID-19 vaccine or a placebo. Recombination joined TRBV5-1 with TRBJ2-1, with 7 central nucleotides matching TRBD1. This specimen consisted of peripheral blood, obtained in a trial of Ad26.COV2.S vaccine versus placebo. The CDR3 reads CASSSPGGNEQFF. The nucleotide sequence is TGCGCCAGCAGCTCCCCAGGGGGTAACGAGCAGTTCTTC.